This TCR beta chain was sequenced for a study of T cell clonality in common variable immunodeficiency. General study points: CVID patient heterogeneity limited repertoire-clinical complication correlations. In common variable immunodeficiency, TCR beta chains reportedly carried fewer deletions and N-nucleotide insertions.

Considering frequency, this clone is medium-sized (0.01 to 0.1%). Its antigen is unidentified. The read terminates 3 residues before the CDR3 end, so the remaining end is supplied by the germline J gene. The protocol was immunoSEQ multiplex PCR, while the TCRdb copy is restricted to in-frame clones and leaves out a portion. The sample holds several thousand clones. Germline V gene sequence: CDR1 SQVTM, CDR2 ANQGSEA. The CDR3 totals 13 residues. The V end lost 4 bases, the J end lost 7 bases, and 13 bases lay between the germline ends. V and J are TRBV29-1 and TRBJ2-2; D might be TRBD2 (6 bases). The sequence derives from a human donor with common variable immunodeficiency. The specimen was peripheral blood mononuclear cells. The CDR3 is CSVVITGGGELFF. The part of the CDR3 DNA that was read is TGCAGCGTTGTAATAACCGGGGGCGGGGAG.